This note documents a single T cell receptor (beta chain) sequence. This clone's antigen is unknown. Per-nucleotide qualities are absent, and no much larger clonotype sits a single base away. This sample was included in a study of CD8 T cells in ankylosing spondylitis (dated by TCRdb to the late 2010s). The study in broad terms: The study profiled T cell receptor beta repertoires in healthy donors and ankylosing spondylitis patients to find disease-linked TCR variants. In total, the full study cohort was made up of over a hundred healthy donors and 25 to 30 ankylosing spondylitis patients. Peripheral blood samples were taken, and synovial fluid was additionally collected from ankylosing spondylitis patients. Broad study findings and their caveats: A TCR beta motif made up of several highly homologous amino acid variants appeared to be characteristic of blood from ankylosing spondylitis patients. The disease-linked clones showed a CD8+ phenotype and occurred at relatively low frequencies in peripheral blood. Some TCR beta motif variants had previously been reported in synovial fluid and blood of reactive arthritis patients, which suggested common disease-initiation mechanisms. The disease-linked clones were reported to be significantly enriched in matched synovial fluid samples from ankylosing spondylitis patients.

Sequencing was carried out with an Illumina HiSeq 2500. TCR beta libraries were prepared by quantitative 5'-RACE with molecular barcodes. The paper's data handling went like this. To identify disease-linked TCR variants, a new computational method was used, one built on a probabilistic model of VDJ rearrangement. The public reads were quality trimmed at Q25 with fastp and then assembled into clones with MiXCR by TCRdb, keeping productive beta chains. Each entry merges the rows of one CDR3 protein and shows their most common DNA and genes. The V and J calls here are based on TCRdb, not the publication. The sample data list a few hundred thousand distinct CDR3 sequences, and about 10% of these were observed just once. Less than 7% of the sample belongs to the ten largest clones. The specimen sequenced was blood, either unsorted or a sorted T cell fraction (not recorded which). The sequence was obtained from a male donor with ankylosing spondylitis or in good health (not recorded which).

The CDR3 here reads CASSQLSGRDSYEQYF. In nucleotides, the sequence is TGTGCCAGCAGCCAGCTAAGCGGGCGAGACTCCTACGAGCAGTACTTC. The chain couples TRBV3-1 to TRBJ2-7, with a tentative D gene TRBD2 over 6 matching bases. From the cysteine through the phenylalanine, the CDR3 covers 16 amino acids. Of the read, only the CDR3 DNA is kept; its 48 bases are in frame from base 1. The germline V gene encodes CDR1 LGHDT and CDR2 YNNKEL (reference sequence). The V and J ends are trimmed by 3 bases and 0 bases, leaving 15 bases between them.